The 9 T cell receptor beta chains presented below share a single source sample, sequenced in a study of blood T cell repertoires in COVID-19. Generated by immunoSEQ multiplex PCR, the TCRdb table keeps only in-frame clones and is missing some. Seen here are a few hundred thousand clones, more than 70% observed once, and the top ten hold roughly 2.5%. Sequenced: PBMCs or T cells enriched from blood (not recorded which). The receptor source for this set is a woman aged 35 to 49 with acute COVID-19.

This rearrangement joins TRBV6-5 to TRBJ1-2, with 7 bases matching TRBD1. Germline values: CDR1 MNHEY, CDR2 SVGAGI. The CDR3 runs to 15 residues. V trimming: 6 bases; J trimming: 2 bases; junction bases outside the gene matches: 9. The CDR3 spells CASRQIMTGNYGYTF. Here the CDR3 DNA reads TGTGCCAGCAGACAAATAATGACAGGGAACTATGGCTACACCTTC.

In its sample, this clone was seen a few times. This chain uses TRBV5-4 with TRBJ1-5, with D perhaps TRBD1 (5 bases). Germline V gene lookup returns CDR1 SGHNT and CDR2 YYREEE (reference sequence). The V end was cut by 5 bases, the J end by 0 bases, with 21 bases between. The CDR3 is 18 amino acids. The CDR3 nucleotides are TGTGCCAGCAGGGCGAAGGGGCTGAGGAGGGATAGCAATCAGCCCCAGCATTTT. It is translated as CASRAKGLRRDSNQPQHF.

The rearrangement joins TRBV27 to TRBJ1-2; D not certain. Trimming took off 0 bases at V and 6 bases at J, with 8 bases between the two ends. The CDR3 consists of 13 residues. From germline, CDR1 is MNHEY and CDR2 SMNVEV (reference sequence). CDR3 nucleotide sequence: TGTGCCAGCAGTTTATCGGCAATGAATGGCTACACCTTC. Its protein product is CASSLSAMNGYTF.

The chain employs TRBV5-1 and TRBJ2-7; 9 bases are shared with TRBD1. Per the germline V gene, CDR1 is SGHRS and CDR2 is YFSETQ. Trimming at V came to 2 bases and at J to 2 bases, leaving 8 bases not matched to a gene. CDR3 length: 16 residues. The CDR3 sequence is CASSLRTGATAYEQYF. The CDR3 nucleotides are TGCGCCAGCAGCTTAAGGACAGGGGCCACGGCCTACGAGCAGTACTTC.

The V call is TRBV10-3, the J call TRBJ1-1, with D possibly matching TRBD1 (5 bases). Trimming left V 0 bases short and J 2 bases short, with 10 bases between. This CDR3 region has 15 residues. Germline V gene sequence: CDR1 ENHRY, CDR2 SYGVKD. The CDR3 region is CAISESKTVNTEAFF. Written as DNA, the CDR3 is TGTGCCATCAGTGAGTCAAAGACAGTCAACACTGAAGCTTTCTTT.

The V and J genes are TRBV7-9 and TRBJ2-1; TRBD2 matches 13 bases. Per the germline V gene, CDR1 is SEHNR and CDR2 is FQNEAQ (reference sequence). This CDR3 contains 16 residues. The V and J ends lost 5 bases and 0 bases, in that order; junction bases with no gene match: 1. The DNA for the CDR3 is TGTGCCAGCAGCCGACTAGCGGGAGGCTCCTACAATGAGCAGTTCTTC. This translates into CASSRLAGGSYNEQFF.

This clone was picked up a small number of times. The CDR3 sequence is CAISESRGLETQYF. CDR3 in DNA: TGTGCCATCAGTGAGTCGAGAGGGCTGGAGACCCAGTACTTC. The chain uses TRBV10-3 and TRBJ2-5; D is perhaps TRBD2 (5 bases). V lost 0 bases and J 5 bases, leaving 10 bases between the germline ends. Germline V gives CDR1 ENHRY, CDR2 SYGVKD. The CDR3 loop spans 14 amino acids.

The CDR3 bases are TGTGCCAGCAGCTTAGCGGCTCAGGGGCTGGGCGAGCAGTACTTC. Residues: CASSLAAQGLGEQYF. This chain links TRBV7-8 with TRBJ2-7; possible D gene TRBD1, 6 bases. Trimming cost V 0 bases and J 6 bases, with 15 bases left between them. The CDR3 consists of 15 residues. Looked up from germline, CDR1 is SGHVS and CDR2 is FQNEAQ.

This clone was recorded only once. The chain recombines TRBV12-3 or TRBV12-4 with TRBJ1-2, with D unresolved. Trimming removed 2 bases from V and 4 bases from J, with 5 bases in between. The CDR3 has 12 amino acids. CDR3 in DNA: TGTGCCAGCAGTTTAAACAGCTATGGCTACACCTTC. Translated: CASSLNSYGYTF.